This T cell receptor beta chain was observed in a study of blood T cell repertoires in COVID-19 (dated by TCRdb to 2020 to 2021). As for the study more broadly: Samples from collaborators originated in the United States, Italy and Spain and spanned both the acute and convalescent phases of COVID-19. The material from the prospective study consisted of cDNA or gDNA derived from T cells, B-cell-depleted T cells, or PBMCs. Deeply sampled blood TCRbeta repertoires from subjects exposed to, actively infected with, or recovered from COVID-19 were included in the dataset. The repertoires were made available in a free public database intended to serve as a resource for research on the immune response to SARS-CoV-2. Samples were obtained from the ongoing ImmuneRACE study (first 160 participants) and from 1,200 or so subjects provided by 6 global collaborators. Sample metadata almost always included a de-identified subject ID, COVID-19 status, age in years and sex. Where available, HLA class I and class II types were taken from metadata supplied by the sample provider and were not determined by assay-based typing.

The paper's findings and limits, for the study overall: How much clinical and demographic metadata was included differed by source and by participant, and the metadata was provided uncurated.

Per the germline V gene (reference sequence), GTSNPN is the CDR1 and SVGIG is the CDR2. V lost 5 bases and J lost 0 bases; the stretch between them is 14 bases long. The CDR3 goes from the cysteine to the phenylalanine over 14 residues. The DNA shown is the 42-base CDR3, in frame from base 1. Whole blood was collected in K2EDTA tubes by collaborating institutions according to the institutions' own protocols. For TCRbeta analysis, collaborators shipped samples in one of three forms: frozen whole blood, isolated PBMCs, or DNA extracted from either of those sample types. A note on this clone: Which antigen it targets is not known. Base qualities are not provided; no much larger clone lies one nucleotide away.

The immunoSEQ Assay, a bias-controlled multiplex PCR, was used to amplify TCRbeta CDR3 regions from genomic DNA. In the authors' own workflow: Within the assay, amplification of reference gene primers was used to estimate how many nucleated cells each sample contained. To quantify the absolute abundance of each unique TCRbeta CDR3 rearrangement, sequence reads were collapsed and filtered. Productive Simpson clonality was computed per sample as the square root of Simpson's diversity index over productive rearrangements. Held by TCRdb, this immuneACCESS table contains in-frame sequences only and omits some clones. Under half of the omission traces to an unresolved V gene where checked; the cause of the rest is unknown. Clone size and the V and J calls come from that table; the DNA yielded D and trimming. For this sample the table gives 250,000 to 300,000 clones, of which around 81% were detected only once. The ten largest clones add up to just under 3% of the sample.

The clonotype comes from an older woman with active or convalescent COVID-19. Material for sequencing was peripheral blood. The chain links TRBV30 with TRBJ2-7; the D gene is tentatively TRBD1 or TRBD2, each matching 5 bases. The sequenced DNA: TGTGCCTGGGGGACCCTGGGGCCCTCCTACGAGCAGTACTTC. Translated, it gives CAWGTLGPSYEQYF.